This T cell receptor (beta chain) was obtained from a study of T cells after yellow fever vaccination. Template-switching 5'RACE yielded the TCR cDNA; a universal primer site and UMIs were added in the process. TCRdb re-derived calls from the 5' RACE reads in MiXCR, one entry per CDR3 protein. The profile shows 610,000 or so distinct CDR3 sequences, roughly an eighth of them singletons. Findings and limits, study-wide: Clones from primary vaccination mostly reappeared after the booster (96% CD4, over 85% CD8). CD4 and CD8 compartments shared a small share of clonotypes.

The CDR3 is 17 amino acids. V shed 0 bases and J shed 1 base, with 18 bases lying between them. Germline V CDR1 and CDR2: SQVTM, ANQGSEA. There are a few counts of this clonotype. Its antigen remains unidentified. V is TRBV29-1 and J is TRBJ1-1; D gene ambiguous. The receptor comes from a man aged 25 to 40 who received the YFV17D yellow fever vaccine. The material was PBMCs, obtained on the day of the yellow fever booster vaccination. Written as DNA, the CDR3 is TGCAGCGTTGAAGATATGGGTTTAGGAGGCCAGAACACTGAAGCTTTCTTT. Encoded protein: CSVEDMGLGGQNTEAFF.